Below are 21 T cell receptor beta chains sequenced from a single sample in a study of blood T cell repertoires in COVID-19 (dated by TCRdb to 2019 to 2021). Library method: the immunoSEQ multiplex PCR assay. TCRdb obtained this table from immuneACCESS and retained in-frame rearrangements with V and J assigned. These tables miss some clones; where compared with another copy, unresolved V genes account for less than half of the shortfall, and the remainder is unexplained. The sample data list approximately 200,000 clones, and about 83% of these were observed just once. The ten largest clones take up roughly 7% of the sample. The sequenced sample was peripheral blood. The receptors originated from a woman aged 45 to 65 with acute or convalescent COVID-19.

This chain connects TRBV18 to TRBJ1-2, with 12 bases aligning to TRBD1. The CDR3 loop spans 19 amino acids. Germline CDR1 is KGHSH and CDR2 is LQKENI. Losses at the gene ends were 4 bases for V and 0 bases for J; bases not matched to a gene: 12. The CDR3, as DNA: TGTGCCAGCTCACTGTCGATAGTGGGACAGGGGGCGTCTAACTATGGCTACACCTTC. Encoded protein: CASSLSIVGQGASNYGYTF.

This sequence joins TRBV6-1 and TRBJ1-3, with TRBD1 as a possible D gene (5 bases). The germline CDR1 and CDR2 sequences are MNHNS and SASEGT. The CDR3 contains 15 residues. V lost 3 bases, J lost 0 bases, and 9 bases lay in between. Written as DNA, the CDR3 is TGTGCCAGCAGTGATGCGGGACGCTCTGGAAACACCATATATTTT. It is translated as CASSDAGRSGNTIYF.

The DNA of the CDR3 is TGTGCCAGCACCCAGACAGGGCAGAACACTGAAGCTTTCTTT. Its protein is CASTQTGQNTEAFF. This chain joins TRBV6-6 and TRBJ1-1, with 7 bases identical to TRBD1. Germline V lookup: CDR1 MNHNY, CDR2 SVGAGI (reference sequence). V lost 7 bases, J lost 1 base, and 6 bases stayed unmatched. There are 14 residues in the CDR3.

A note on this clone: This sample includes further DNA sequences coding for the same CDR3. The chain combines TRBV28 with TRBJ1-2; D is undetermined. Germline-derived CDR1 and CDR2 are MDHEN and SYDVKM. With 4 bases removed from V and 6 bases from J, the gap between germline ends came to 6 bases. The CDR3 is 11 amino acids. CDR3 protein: CASSYRDGYTF. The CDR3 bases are TGTGCCAGCAGTTACCGAGATGGCTACACCTTC.

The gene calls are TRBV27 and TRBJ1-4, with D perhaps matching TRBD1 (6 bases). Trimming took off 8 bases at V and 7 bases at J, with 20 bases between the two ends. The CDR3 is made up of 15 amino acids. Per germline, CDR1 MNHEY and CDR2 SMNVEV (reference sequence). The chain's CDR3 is CASSASNRVTEKLFF. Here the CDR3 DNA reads TGTGCCAGCTCCGCCTCCAACAGGGTAACTGAAAAACTGTTTTTT.

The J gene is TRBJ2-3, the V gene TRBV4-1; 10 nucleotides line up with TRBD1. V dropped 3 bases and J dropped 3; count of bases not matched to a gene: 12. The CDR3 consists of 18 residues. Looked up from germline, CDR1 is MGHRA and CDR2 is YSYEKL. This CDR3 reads CASSQGGQGRLWTDTQYF. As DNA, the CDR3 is TGCGCCAGCAGCCAGGGGGGACAGGGGAGATTATGGACAGATACGCAGTATTTT.

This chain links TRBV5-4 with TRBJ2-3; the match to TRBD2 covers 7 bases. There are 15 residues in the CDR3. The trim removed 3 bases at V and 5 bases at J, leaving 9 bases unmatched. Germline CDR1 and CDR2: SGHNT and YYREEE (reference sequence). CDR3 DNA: TGTGCCAGCAGCTCTCGAGGCGGGAGAGGAGATACGCAGTATTTT. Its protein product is CASSSRGGRGDTQYF.

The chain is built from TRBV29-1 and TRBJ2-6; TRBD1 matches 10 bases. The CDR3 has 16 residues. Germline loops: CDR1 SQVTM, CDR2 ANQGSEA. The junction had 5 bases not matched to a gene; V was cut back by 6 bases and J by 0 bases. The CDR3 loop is CSVRTGGNSGANVLTF. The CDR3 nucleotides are TGCAGCGTCCGGACAGGGGGGAACTCTGGGGCCAACGTCCTGACTTTC.

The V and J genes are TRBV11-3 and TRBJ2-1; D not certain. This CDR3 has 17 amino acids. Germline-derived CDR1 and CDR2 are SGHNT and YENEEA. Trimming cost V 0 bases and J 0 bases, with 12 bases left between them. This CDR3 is CASSLDVSVSSYNEQFF. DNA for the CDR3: TGTGCCAGCAGCTTAGATGTAAGTGTGAGCTCCTACAATGAGCAGTTCTTC.

The CDR3 region is CASSQERGVYNEQFF. The DNA of the CDR3 is TGTGCCAGCAGCCAAGAGCGGGGGGTATACAATGAGCAGTTCTTC. The V and J genes are TRBV3-1 (or the pseudogene TRBV3-2) and TRBJ2-1; 8 bases line up with TRBD2. Germline V gives CDR1 LGHDT, CDR2 YNNKEL (reference sequence). Trimming cost V 0 bases and J 4 bases; bases outside gene matches: 2. This CDR3 contains 15 residues.

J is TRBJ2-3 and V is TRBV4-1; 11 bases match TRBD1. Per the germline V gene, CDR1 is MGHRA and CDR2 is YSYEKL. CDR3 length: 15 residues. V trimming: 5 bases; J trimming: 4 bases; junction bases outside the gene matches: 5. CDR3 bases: TGCGCCAGCAGCGTACGGACAGGGGGCCCAGATACGCAGTATTTT. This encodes CASSVRTGGPDTQYF.

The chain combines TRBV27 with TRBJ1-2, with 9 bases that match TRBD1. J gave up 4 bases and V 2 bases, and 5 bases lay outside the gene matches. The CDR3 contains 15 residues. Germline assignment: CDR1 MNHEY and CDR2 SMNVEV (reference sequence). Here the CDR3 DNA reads TGTGCCAGCAGTTTAGGGGGACAGGGTGCCTATGGCTACACCTTC. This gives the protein CASSLGGQGAYGYTF.

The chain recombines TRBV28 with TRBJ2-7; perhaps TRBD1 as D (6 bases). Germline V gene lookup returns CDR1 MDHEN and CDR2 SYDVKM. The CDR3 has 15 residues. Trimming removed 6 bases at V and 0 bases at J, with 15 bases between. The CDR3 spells CASRQQGPSSYEQYF. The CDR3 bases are TGTGCCAGCAGGCAACAGGGACCCAGCTCCTACGAGCAGTACTTC.

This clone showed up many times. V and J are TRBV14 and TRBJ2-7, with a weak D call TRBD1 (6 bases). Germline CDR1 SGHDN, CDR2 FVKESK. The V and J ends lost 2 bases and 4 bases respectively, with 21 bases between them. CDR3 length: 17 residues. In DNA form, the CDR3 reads TGTGCCAGCAGCCAACCAGGGGTGGGATCGGCCATTTACGAGCAGTACTTC. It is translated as CASSQPGVGSAIYEQYF.

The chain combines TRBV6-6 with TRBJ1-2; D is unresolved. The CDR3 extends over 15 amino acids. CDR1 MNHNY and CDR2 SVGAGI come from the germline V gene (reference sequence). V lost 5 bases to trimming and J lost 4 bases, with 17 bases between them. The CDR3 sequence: CASSATTGSLYGYTF. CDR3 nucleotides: TGTGCCAGCAGTGCAACTACCGGGAGTCTCTATGGCTACACCTTC.

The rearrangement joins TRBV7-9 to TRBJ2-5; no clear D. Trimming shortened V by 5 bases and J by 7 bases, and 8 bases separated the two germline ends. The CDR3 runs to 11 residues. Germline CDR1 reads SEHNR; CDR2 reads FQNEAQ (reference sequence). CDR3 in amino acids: CASSPQWTQYF. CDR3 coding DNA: TGTGCCAGCAGCCCACAGTGGACCCAGTACTTC.

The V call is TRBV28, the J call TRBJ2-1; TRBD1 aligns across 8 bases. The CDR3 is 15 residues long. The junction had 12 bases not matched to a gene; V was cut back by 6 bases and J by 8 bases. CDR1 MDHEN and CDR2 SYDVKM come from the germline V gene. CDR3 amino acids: CASRPDRGWVDEQFF. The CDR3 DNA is TGTGCCAGCAGACCCGACAGGGGTTGGGTCGATGAGCAGTTCTTC. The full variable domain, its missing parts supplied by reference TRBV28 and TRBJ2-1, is DVKVTQSSRYLVKRTGEKVFLECVQDMDHENMFWYRQDPGLGLRLIYFSYDVKMKEKGDIPEGYSVSREKKERFSLILESASTNQTSMYLCASRPDRGWVDEQFFGPGTRLTVL.

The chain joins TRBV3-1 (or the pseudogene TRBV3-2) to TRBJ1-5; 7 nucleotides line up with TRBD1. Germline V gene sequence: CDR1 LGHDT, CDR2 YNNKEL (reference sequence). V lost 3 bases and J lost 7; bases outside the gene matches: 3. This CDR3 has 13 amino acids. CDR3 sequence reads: CASSQTGRQPQHF. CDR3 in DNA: TGTGCCAGCAGCCAGACAGGGAGACAGCCCCAGCATTTT.

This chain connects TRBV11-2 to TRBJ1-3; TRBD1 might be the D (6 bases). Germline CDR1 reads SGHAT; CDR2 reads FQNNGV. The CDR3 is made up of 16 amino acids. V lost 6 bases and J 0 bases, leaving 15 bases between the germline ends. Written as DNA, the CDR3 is TGTGCCAGCAGACCTAACAGGGCCCTCTCTGGAAACACCATATATTTT. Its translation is CASRPNRALSGNTIYF.

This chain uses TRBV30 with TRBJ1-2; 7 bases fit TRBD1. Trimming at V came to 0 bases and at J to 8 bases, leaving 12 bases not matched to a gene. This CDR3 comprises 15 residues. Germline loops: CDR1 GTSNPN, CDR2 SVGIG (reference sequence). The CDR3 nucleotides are TGTGCCTGGAGTGTTGGGTCACAGGGGCCACGGGGCTACACCTTC. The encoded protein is CAWSVGSQGPRGYTF.

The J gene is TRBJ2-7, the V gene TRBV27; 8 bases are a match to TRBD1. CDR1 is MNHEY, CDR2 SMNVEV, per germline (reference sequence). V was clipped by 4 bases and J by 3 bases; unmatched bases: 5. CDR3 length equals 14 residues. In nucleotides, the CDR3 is TGTGCCAGCAGTTCCACCGGGACAGGCTACGAGCAGTACTTC. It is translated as CASSSTGTGYEQYF.